The TCR beta chain under discussion was sequenced for a study of cytomegalovirus exposure and HLA in healthy donors. Study-level findings and limits: There were several of the most significant clusters that appeared linked to common viral pathogens in a later analysis.

CDR1 GTSNPN and CDR2 SVGIG come from the germline V gene (reference sequence). The CDR3 contains 12 residues. Trimming shortened V by 1 base and J by 6 bases, and 10 bases separated the two germline ends. PCR was performed using 60 Vbeta and 13 Jbeta primers. In the source study's methods: The count from a later analysis was 60 million to 85 million unique TCR beta chains, around 11 million of them shared. Produced via immunoSEQ multiplex PCR; TCRdb's table is partial and in-frame only. That table is the source of V, J and clone size, and D and trimming were worked out from the DNA. This table has 200,000 to 300,000 clones, more than 75% appearing once. As for this clone: The antigen is undetermined.

The sample taken for sequencing was PBMCs. This chain links TRBV30 with TRBJ2-7; D might be TRBD1 (6 bases). The sequence was collected from a woman between 40 and 50 years old in good health and CMV-seropositive. DNA for the CDR3: TGTGCCTGGAGTGACAGGGATCGCGAGCAGTACTTC. Its translation: CAWSDRDREQYF.